The text below deals with one T cell receptor beta chain. This clonotype was recorded a few times. This clone's antigen is unknown. Nothing much larger sits one base from this clone, and base qualities are not available. The germline V end is reduced by 1 base and the J end by 7 bases; junction bases left unmatched: 4. Based on the germline V gene (reference sequence), the CDR1 and CDR2 sequences are LGHDT and YNNKEL. The CDR3 starts with the cysteine, ends with the phenylalanine, and has 15 residues. Just the 45-base CDR3 DNA is kept, in frame starting at base 1. The data originate from a study of response to subunit inactivated influenza vaccine (dated by TCRdb to the late 2010s). A note on the overall study: Deep quantitative T cell receptor repertoire profiling was used in the study to track responses to a trivalent subunit inactivated influenza vaccine.

General findings and caveats noted by the study authors: The authors proposed that each seasonal influenza vaccination may bring in only a limited number of new T cells.

The library was produced with RT-PCR. The data were produced on an Illumina HiSeq 2500. TCRdb itself trimmed the public reads at Q25 with fastp, ran MiXCR and retained productive beta chains. Every entry covers one CDR3 protein and lists the most common genes and DNA from its rows. In all, the sample holds roughly 180,000 distinct CDR3 sequences, and around 9.2% of those were seen once. Approximately 11% of the sample belongs to the ten largest clones. The receptor chain draws on TRBV3-1 and TRBJ1-6, with 7 middle bases fitting TRBD1. This sample comprised non-naive T cells sorted from PBMCs, obtained on the day of vaccination. This specimen's cell subset or site label, interpreted: memory T cell fraction. The sequence derives from a middle-aged man who received an inactivated influenza vaccine. Donor details come from another sample of the same person, matched by shared clones. CDR3 region: CASSQGKTGNSPLHF. The DNA is as follows: TGTGCCAGCAGCCAAGGGAAGACAGGGAATTCACCCCTCCACTTT.